This T cell receptor (beta chain) was identified in a study of PD-1 blockade in classical Hodgkin lymphoma. Libraries were prepared by immunoSEQ multiplex PCR; TCRdb keeps only in-frame clonotypes and omits some of them. The sample includes 26,000 or so clones, 67% seen only once; the top ten take about 11%. General observations from the study: Complete responders' baseline diversity resembled that of newly diagnosed patients. CD4+ TCR diversity rose significantly by C4D1, and CD8+ TCR diversity did not.

In every patient, relapse followed autologous stem cell transplantation, while exposure to brentuximab vedotin differed. Comments on this clone: The antigen remains unidentified.

The CDR3 extends over 16 amino acids. Germline loops: CDR1 GTSNPN, CDR2 SVGIG (reference sequence). V lost 0 bases and J lost 0, with 14 bases in between. This rearrangement joins TRBV30 to TRBJ1-1, with D unclear. This receptor was obtained from a human donor with classical Hodgkin lymphoma. This specimen was peripheral blood mononuclear cells (PBMCs), taken before the second cycle of nivolumab. As DNA, the CDR3 is TGTGCCTGGAGTGTCGTCCCTGGCACCCTGAACACTGAAGCTTTCTTT. This gives the protein CAWSVVPGTLNTEAFF.